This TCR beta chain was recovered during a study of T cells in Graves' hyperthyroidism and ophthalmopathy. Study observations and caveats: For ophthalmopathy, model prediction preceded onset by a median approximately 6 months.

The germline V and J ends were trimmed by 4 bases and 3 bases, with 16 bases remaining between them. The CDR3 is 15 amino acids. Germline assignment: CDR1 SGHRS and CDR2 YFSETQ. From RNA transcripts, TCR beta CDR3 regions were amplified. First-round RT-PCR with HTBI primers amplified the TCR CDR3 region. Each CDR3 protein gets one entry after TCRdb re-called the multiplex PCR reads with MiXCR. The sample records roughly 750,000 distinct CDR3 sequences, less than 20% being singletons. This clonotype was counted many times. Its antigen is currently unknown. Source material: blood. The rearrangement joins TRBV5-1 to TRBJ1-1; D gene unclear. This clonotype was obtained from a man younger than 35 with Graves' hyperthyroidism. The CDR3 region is CASSKDPAGDTEAFF. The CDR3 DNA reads TGCGCCAGCAGCAAAGACCCCGCTGGGGACACTGAAGCTTTCTTT.